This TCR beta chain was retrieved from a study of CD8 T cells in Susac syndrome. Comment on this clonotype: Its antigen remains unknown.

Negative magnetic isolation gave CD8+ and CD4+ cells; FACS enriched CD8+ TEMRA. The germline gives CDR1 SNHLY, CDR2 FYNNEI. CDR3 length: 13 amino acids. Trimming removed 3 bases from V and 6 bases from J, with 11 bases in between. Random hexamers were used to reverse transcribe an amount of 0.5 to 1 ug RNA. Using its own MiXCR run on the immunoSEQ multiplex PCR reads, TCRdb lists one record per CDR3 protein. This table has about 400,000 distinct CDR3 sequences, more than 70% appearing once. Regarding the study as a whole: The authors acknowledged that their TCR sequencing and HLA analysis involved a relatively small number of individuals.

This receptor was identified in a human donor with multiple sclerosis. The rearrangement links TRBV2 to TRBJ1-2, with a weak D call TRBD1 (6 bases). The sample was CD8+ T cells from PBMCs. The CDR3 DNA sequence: TGTGCCAGCAGTGAGGGGGCAGGGGATGGCTACACCTTC. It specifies CASSEGAGDGYTF.